The sample holds many counts of the clone carrying this T cell receptor (beta chain). As yet, its antigen is unknown. The DNA ends 3 residues before the CDR3 does, and the rest of the CDR3 is filled in from the germline J gene. The record originates from a study of T cell clonality in common variable immunodeficiency. This CDR3 is 15 amino acids long. Unmatched junction bases numbered 6, after V lost 7 bases and J lost 5 bases. Germline assignment: CDR1 MDHEN and CDR2 SYDVKM. Blood samples were heparinized, about 4.5 to 9 ml per donor. Study findings and constraints: Links between repertoire features and CVID complications were heterogeneity-limited.

Repertoires were generated with immunoSEQ multiplex PCR, while TCRdb's copy carries only in-frame clones and drops some. The table lists 60,000 to 75,000 clones, with no singletons. V is TRBV28 and J is TRBJ2-1; 12 nucleotides agree with TRBD2. The TCR sequence derives from a person aged 18 to 75 in good health. Sample: peripheral blood mononuclear cells. CDR3: CASTLAGGANNEQFF. The covered CDR3 bases are TGTGCCAGCACCCTAGCGGGAGGGGCAAACAATGAG.